The clone carrying this TCR beta chain was seen a handful of times. The antigen remains unidentified. The sample comes from a study of response to subunit inactivated influenza vaccine. Trimming took 7 bases from V and 4 from J, leaving 15 bases between them. The CDR3 spans 14 residues. MiXCR, applied by TCRdb to the RT-PCR reads, yields one record per CDR3 protein. The data hold a few hundred thousand distinct CDR3 sequences, with 14% observed a single time. Study observations and caveats: New T cells are recruited in small numbers by each seasonal influenza vaccination, according to the authors' suggestion.

This TCR came from a man in his fifties or sixties who received an inactivated influenza vaccine. This rearrangement joins TRBV12-3 or TRBV12-4 to TRBJ2-3, with D tentatively TRBD2 (5 bases). The specimen comprised PBMCs from blood, sampled 11 to 12 days after vaccination. The CDR3 here is CASIISTGADTQYF. CDR3 coding DNA: TGTGCCAGCATCATTTCTACCGGGGCAGATACGCAGTATTTT.